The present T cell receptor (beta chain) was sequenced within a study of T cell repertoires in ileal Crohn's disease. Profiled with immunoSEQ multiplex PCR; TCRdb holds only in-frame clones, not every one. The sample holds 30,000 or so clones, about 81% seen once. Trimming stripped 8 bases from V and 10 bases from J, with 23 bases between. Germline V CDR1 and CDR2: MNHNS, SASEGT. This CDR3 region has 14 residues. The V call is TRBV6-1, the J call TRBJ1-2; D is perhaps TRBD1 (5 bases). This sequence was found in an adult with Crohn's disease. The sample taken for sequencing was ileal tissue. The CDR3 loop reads CASLFSRTLDAYTF. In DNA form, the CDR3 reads TGTGCCAGCTTATTTTCTCGGACACTGGATGCCTACACCTTC.